This record concerns one T cell receptor (beta chain) sequence. Clones were sequenced by immunoSEQ multiplex PCR, and TCRdb holds only the in-frame ones, with some missing. The table has roughly 40,000 clones, roughly 86% seen once. This entry belongs to a study of graft-versus-host responses after intestinal transplantation. The TCR was taken from a human patient who received an intestinal transplant, so some T cells may come from the graft donor. The sequencing used PBMCs, collected 260 to 280 days after transplant.

Written as DNA, the CDR3 is TGCAGCGTTGACTTGCATGAGCAGTTCTTC. The encoded protein is CSVDLHEQFF. V is TRBV29-1 and J is TRBJ2-1; D gene uncertain. The CDR3 is 10 amino acids. Germline CDR1 is SQVTM and CDR2 is ANQGSEA. Trimming took off 3 bases at V and 8 bases at J, with 5 bases between the two ends.